The 21 T cell receptor beta chains given below trace back to one sample, sequenced in a study of OX40 agonist ivuxolimab in advanced cancers. The table came from immunoSEQ multiplex PCR; TCRdb's copy has only in-frame clones and leaves some out. The sample holds 65,000 to 85,000 clones, about 85% seen once. Sequences were derived from CD4+ or CD8+ T cells sorted from blood, sampled in a trial of the OX40 agonist ivuxolimab. The receptors derive from an adult with an advanced solid tumor such as melanoma, head and neck, liver or kidney cancer.

There are a few counts of this clone. This chain joins TRBV6-6 and TRBJ1-5; D is undetermined. The CDR3 runs to 14 residues. Trimming stripped 2 bases from V and 5 bases from J, with 10 bases between. CDR1 MNHNY and CDR2 SVGAGI come from the germline V gene (reference sequence). CDR3 amino acids: CASSYGTYDQPQHF. The CDR3 nucleotides are TGTGCCAGCAGTTACGGCACGTACGATCAGCCCCAGCATTTT.

This chain connects TRBV12-5 to TRBJ2-5, with TRBD2 identical over 8 bases. The CDR3 runs to 18 residues. V gave up 3 bases and J gave up 2 bases; unmatched junction bases: 14. Germline CDR1 is LGHNT and CDR2 is FRNRAP. CDR3 nucleotides: TGTGCTAGTGGTTTTCCCCCCCCCGACGTAGCGGGGCAAGAGACCCAGTACTTC. Residues: CASGFPPPDVAGQETQYF.

The chain combines TRBV6-5 with TRBJ2-7; tentative D call: TRBD2 (6 bases). The CDR3 contains 15 residues. V was trimmed by 6 bases and J by 0 bases, leaving 15 bases between them. Germline values: CDR1 MNHEY, CDR2 SVGAGI. CDR3 sequence reads: CASRGSGGSSYEQYF. CDR3 sequence (DNA): TGTGCCAGCAGGGGGAGTGGAGGGAGCTCCTACGAGCAGTACTTC.

The chain is built from TRBV19 and TRBJ2-3; D is ambiguous. Germline-derived CDR1 and CDR2 are LNHDA and SQIVND (reference sequence). Deletions cut 7 bases from V and 5 bases from J, with 22 bases between. There are 16 residues in the CDR3. The DNA for the CDR3 is TGTGCCAGTACAGCAGGAGAGAGGTTAGGTAGAGATACGCAGTATTTT. Translation: CASTAGERLGRDTQYF.

This chain connects TRBV4-1 to TRBJ2-1; possibly TRBD1 for D (6 bases). The V gene's germline CDR1 is MGHRA and CDR2 YSYEKL. V dropped 6 bases and J dropped 10 bases, with 25 bases sitting between them. This CDR3 region has 16 residues. CDR3: CASRSSGITGPGEQFF. DNA for the CDR3: TGCGCCAGCAGATCTTCCGGGATCACAGGGCCTGGGGAGCAGTTCTTC.

V gene TRBV5-1 combines with J gene TRBJ2-1; D is unclear. This CDR3 comprises 14 residues. Germline V gene lookup returns CDR1 SGHRS and CDR2 YFSETQ. V lost 5 bases, J lost 7 bases, and 16 bases lay in between. CDR3 coding DNA: TGCGCCAGCAGTTCCCACCCTGAAGGAAATGAGCAGTTCTTC. Its translation is CASSSHPEGNEQFF. The variable domain in full, with the rest retrieved from reference TRBV5-1 and TRBJ2-1, is KAGVTQTPRYLIKTRGQQVTLSCSPISGHRSVSWYQQTPGQGLQFLFEYFSETQRNKGNFPGRFSGRQFSNSRSEMNVSTLELGDSALYLCASSSHPEGNEQFFGPGTRLTVL.

The chain is built from TRBV19 and TRBJ2-7; 9 bases align to TRBD1. The CDR3 sequence is 16 residues long. V lost 5 bases to trimming and J lost 0 bases; unmatched junction nucleotides: 8. CDR1 and CDR2 (germline): LNHDA, SQIVND (reference sequence). The CDR3 loop reads CASSEPGQGSSYEQYF. The CDR3 coding sequence is TGTGCCAGTAGTGAGCCGGGACAGGGTTCCTCCTACGAGCAGTACTTC.

The chain has TRBV6-1 and TRBJ1-6, with a possible D match to TRBD1 (6 bases). Trimming took off 3 bases at V and 5 bases at J, with 14 bases between the two ends. Germline CDR1 is MNHNS and CDR2 is SASEGT. The CDR3 is 16 amino acids. CDR3 loop: CASSEEGGVHNSPLHF. The CDR3 DNA reads TGTGCCAGCAGTGAGGAAGGGGGGGTACATAATTCACCCCTCCACTTT.

The chain employs TRBV9 and TRBJ2-3; TRBD2 aligns across 7 bases. The trim removed 0 bases at V and 4 bases at J, leaving 8 bases unmatched. This CDR3 contains 16 residues. Germline loops: CDR1 SGDLS, CDR2 YYNGEE. The CDR3 spells CASSVVPGTSADTQYF. The DNA for the CDR3 is TGTGCCAGCAGCGTAGTCCCGGGAACTAGCGCAGATACGCAGTATTTT. Full variable domain (remainder filled in from reference TRBV9 and TRBJ2-3): DSGVTQTPKHLITATGQRVTLRCSPRSGDLSVYWYQQSLDQGLQFLIQYYNGEERAKGNILERFSAQQFPDLHSELNLSSLELGDSALYFCASSVVPGTSADTQYFGPGTRLTVL.

This chain links TRBV29-1 with TRBJ1-2; TRBD1 is a possible D gene (5 bases). CDR1 and CDR2 (germline): SQVTM, ANQGSEA. The CDR3 sequence is 13 residues long. V was pared by 7 bases and J by 5 bases, with 17 bases between. The CDR3 DNA reads TGCAGCGCCTCGACGGGGGTACAATATGGCTACACCTTC. This encodes CSASTGVQYGYTF.

This clone was detected a few times. The rearrangement joins TRBV27 to TRBJ1-5, with TRBD1 matching over 7 bases. The V gene's germline CDR1 is MNHEY and CDR2 SMNVEV (reference sequence). CDR3 length: 18 residues. The V and J ends lost 4 bases and 4 bases, in that order; junction bases with no gene match: 16. The CDR3: CASSSEANPGQLNQPQHF. The CDR3 DNA follows: TGTGCCAGCAGTTCCGAGGCGAACCCGGGACAGCTAAATCAGCCCCAGCATTTT.

This clone has a single count. This chain joins TRBV5-4 and TRBJ1-5, with D uncertain. V was cut by 2 bases and J by 0 bases, with 3 bases left in between. This CDR3 comprises 13 residues. Germline CDR1 SGHNT, CDR2 YYREEE (reference sequence). CDR3 in amino acids: CASSFNSNQPQHF. CDR3 nucleotide sequence: TGTGCCAGCAGCTTCAATAGCAATCAGCCCCAGCATTTT.

The table lists this clone with a count of one. The chain couples TRBV4-2 to TRBJ2-6; 12 bases map to TRBD1. The CDR3 spans 19 residues. J was trimmed by 4 bases and V by 4 bases; bases with no gene match: 11. CDR1 and CDR2 (germline): LGHNA, YNFKEQ. The CDR3 region is CASSLRQGQGASGANVLTF. The DNA for the CDR3 is TGTGCCAGCAGCCTAAGACAGGGACAGGGGGCGAGCGGGGCCAACGTCCTGACTTTC.

The J gene is TRBJ1-3, the V gene TRBV30; D unresolved. Trimming stripped 7 bases from V and 2 bases from J, with 12 bases between. The CDR3 runs 13 residues. Germline CDR1 is GTSNPN and CDR2 is SVGIG (reference sequence). CDR3 nucleotide sequence: TGTGCCTCGAGGCCCGTGACTGGAAACACCATATATTTT. Translation: CASRPVTGNTIYF.

The chain's CDR3 is CASKKDAGARTSGVHNSPLHF. The CDR3 region has the DNA TGTGCCAGCAAAAAAGACGCCGGAGCGCGGACATCGGGGGTACATAATTCACCCCTCCACTTT. The J gene is TRBJ1-6, the V gene TRBV6-8, with TRBD1 as a possible D gene (5 bases). Between the trimmed V and J ends, which lost 7 bases and 5 bases, there was a span of 33 bases. The CDR3 runs 21 residues. Germline V gene sequence: CDR1 MNHGY, CDR2 SAAAGT.

The rearrangement links TRBV6-6 to TRBJ2-4, with D uncertain. From germline, CDR1 is MNHNY and CDR2 SVGAGI (reference sequence). This CDR3 region has 15 residues. V shed 8 bases and J shed 1 base, with 15 bases lying between them. Here the CDR3 reads CASLDPRRAKNIQYF. CDR3 DNA: TGTGCCAGCCTCGACCCCCGCAGGGCCAAAAACATTCAGTACTTC.

This clone has a handful of counts. The chain links TRBV5-4 to TRBJ1-6; possible D gene TRBD1, 5 bases. The CDR3 is 14 amino acids. The germline V and J ends were trimmed by 6 bases and 8 bases, with 15 bases remaining between them. Germline CDR1 reads SGHNT; CDR2 reads YYREEE (reference sequence). CDR3 region: CASNLLGVDSPLHF. The CDR3 DNA is TGTGCCAGCAACCTCTTGGGGGTAGATTCACCCCTCCACTTT.

J is TRBJ2-5 and V is TRBV9, with a tentative D call TRBD2 (6 bases). The CDR3 is 14 amino acids. V lost 0 bases to trimming and J lost 7 bases, with 13 bases between them. The V gene's germline CDR1 is SGDLS and CDR2 YYNGEE. This CDR3 is CASSVDGGAGTQYF. CDR3 bases: TGTGCCAGCAGCGTAGACGGCGGGGCGGGGACCCAGTACTTC.

In this sample, this clone turned up once. The genes are TRBV7-2 and TRBJ2-3; 14 nucleotides align to TRBD2. The length of the CDR3 is 16 residues. The junction had 2 bases not matched to a gene; V was cut back by 1 base and J by 5 bases. CDR1 and CDR2 from the germline V gene are SGHTA and FQGNSA. The CDR3 bases are TGTGCCAGCAGCTTAGTGGGGACTAGCGGGAGAGATACGCAGTATTTT. As protein: CASSLVGTSGRDTQYF.

The rearrangement links TRBV7-2 to TRBJ1-2; D might be TRBD1 (6 bases). Trimming removed 10 bases from V and 1 base from J, with 16 bases in between. Germline V gene data show CDR1 as SGHTA and CDR2 as FQGNSA. The CDR3 totals 14 residues. The CDR3 DNA follows: TGTGCCATTTTAAGGGACAATTTTAACTATGGCTACACCTTC. This codes for CAILRDNFNYGYTF. Looking up the rest from reference TRBV7-2 and TRBJ1-2 gives the full variable domain: GAGVSQSPSNKVTEKGKDVELRCDPISGHTALYWYRQSLGQGLEFLIYFQGNSAPDKSGLPSDRFSAERTGGSVSTLTIQRTQQEDSAVYLCAILRDNFNYGYTFGSGTRLTVV.

This sequence joins TRBV30 and TRBJ1-1; D remains ambiguous. Germline V gene data show CDR1 as GTSNPN and CDR2 as SVGIG (reference sequence). Trimming took off 2 bases at V and 5 bases at J, with 12 bases between the two ends. The CDR3 sequence is 13 residues long. The CDR3 nucleotides are TGTGCCTGGAGTCGGGCCTCGGGGACTGAAGCTTTCTTT. It encodes CAWSRASGTEAFF.